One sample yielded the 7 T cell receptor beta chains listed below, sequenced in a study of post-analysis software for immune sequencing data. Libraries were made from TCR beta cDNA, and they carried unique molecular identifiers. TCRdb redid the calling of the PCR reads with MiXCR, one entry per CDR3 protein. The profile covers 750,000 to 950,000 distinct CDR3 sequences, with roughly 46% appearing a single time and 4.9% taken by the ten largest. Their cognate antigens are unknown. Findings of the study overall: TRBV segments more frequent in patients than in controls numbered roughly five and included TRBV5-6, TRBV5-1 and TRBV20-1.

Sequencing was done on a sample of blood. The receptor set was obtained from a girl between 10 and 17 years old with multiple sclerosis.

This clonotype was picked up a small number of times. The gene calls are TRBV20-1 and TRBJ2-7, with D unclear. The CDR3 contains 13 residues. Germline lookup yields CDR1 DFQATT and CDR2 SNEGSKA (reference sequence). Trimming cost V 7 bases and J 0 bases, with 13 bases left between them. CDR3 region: CSVPSSGSYEQYF. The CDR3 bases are TGCAGTGTCCCGTCGTCGGGCTCCTACGAGCAGTACTTC.

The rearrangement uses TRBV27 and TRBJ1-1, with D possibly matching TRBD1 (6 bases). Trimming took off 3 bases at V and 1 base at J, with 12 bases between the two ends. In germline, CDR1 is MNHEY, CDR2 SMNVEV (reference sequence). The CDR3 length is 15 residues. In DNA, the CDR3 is TGTGCCAGCAGTTTGGCAGGGGTCAAGAACACTGAAGCTTTCTTT. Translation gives CASSLAGVKNTEAFF.

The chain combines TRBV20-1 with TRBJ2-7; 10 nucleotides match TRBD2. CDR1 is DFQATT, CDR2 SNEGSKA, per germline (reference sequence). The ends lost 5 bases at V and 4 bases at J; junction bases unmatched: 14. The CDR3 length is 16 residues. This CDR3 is CSASALAGAEGYEQYF. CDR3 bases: TGCAGTGCTTCGGCGCTAGCGGGAGCGGAGGGTTACGAGCAGTACTTC.

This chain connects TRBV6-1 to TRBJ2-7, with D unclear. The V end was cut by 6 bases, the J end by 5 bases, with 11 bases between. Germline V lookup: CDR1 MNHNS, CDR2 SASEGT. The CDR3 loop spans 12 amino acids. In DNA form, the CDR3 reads TGTGCCAGCAGGCTTAACATTAACGAGCAGTACTTC. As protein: CASRLNINEQYF.

CDR3 in DNA: TGTGCCAGCAGCTTAGTGCTAGCGGGGGGTTACTATGAGCAGTATTTT. Translating it yields CASSLVLAGGYYEQYF. The J gene is TRBJ2-3, the V gene TRBV7-9; TRBD2 matches 11 bases. The length of the CDR3 is 16 residues. J was trimmed by 11 bases and V by 1 base; bases with no gene match: 11. Germline values: CDR1 SEHNR, CDR2 FQNEAQ (reference sequence).

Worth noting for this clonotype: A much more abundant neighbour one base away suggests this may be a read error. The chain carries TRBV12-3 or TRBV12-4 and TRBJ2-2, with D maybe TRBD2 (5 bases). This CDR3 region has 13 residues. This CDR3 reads CASSQKNTGERFF. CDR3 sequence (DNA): TGTGCCAGCAGCCAAAAAAACACCGGGGAGCGGTTTTTT.

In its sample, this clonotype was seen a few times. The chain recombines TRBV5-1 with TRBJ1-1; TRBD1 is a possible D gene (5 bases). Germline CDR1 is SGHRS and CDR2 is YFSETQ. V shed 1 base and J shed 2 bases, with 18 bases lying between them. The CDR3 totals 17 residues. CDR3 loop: CASSLLRLGQPNTEAFF. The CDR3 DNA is TGCGCCAGCAGCTTGTTACGATTGGGGCAGCCAAACACTGAAGCTTTCTTT.